This T cell receptor (beta chain) was retrieved from a study of human T cells and chemical hapten exposure. Study at large: Scalp application of diphenylcyclopropenone was performed weekly in patients across the entire roughly 26-week study. Diagnoses of alopecia areata, totalis or universalis occurred in mostly female patients. Variation in per-sample TCR yields came mainly from small pooled library volume differences.

Authors' processing steps: Per sample, the median was around 96,000 TCRs, with values from around 24,000 to 710,000. TCRdb reanalysed the RACE reads using MiXCR and keeps one entry per CDR3 protein. The V and J calls and clone size come from TCRdb's table, not from the authors' own analysis. Of tens of thousands of distinct CDR3 sequences listed, approximately 9% were seen once; the top ten hold 15%. Stated time point: patch test 2, 6 weeks after DPC sensitization. This sample's treatment: therapeutic diphenylcyclopropenone sensitization with weekly scalp DPC. The CDR3 extends over 13 amino acids. Looked up from germline, CDR1 is SGDLS and CDR2 is YYNGEE. Deletions cut 3 bases from V and 4 bases from J, with 11 bases between.

The sample here was whole blood, taken in connection with sensitization to the hapten diphenylcyclopropenone (DPC). The chain is built from TRBV9 and TRBJ2-7; D unclear. The TCR sequence derives from a woman aged 40-49 years with alopecia areata. Some clones in this sample may be carry-over from other donors' samples. CDR3 in amino acids: CASSAPASYEQYF. CDR3 nucleotide sequence: TGTGCCAGCAGCGCCCCGGCCTCGTACGAGCAGTACTTC.